Following are 11 T cell receptor beta chains from one sample sequenced in a study of blood T cell repertoires in COVID-19. The repertoire was sequenced with immunoSEQ multiplex PCR; TCRdb's copy has only in-frame clones and lacks some. The sample has 150,000 to 200,000 clones, roughly 88% seen once. Input material: peripheral blood. The receptors derive from a woman aged 80 or over with active or convalescent COVID-19.

This chain connects TRBV19 to TRBJ1-4; D is unclear. The CDR3 has 14 amino acids. The germline gives CDR1 LNHDA, CDR2 SQIVND (reference sequence). The ends were cut back, 3 bases at V and 7 bases at J, with 12 bases in the middle. The CDR3 DNA reads as TGTGCCAGTAGTATGGGCGAGGGCTTTGAAAAACTGTTTTTT. The encoded protein is CASSMGEGFEKLFF.

The DNA for the CDR3 is TGTGCCAGCACCCTTAGCGGGGGGGCTTACAATGAGCAGTTCTTC. It codes for CASTLSGGAYNEQFF. The V call is TRBV5-6, the J call TRBJ2-1; 11 bases are a match to TRBD2. V was pared by 6 bases and J by 4 bases, with 6 bases of the junction left unmatched. Germline CDR1 and CDR2: SGHDT and YYEEEE. This CDR3 region has 15 residues. The entire variable domain, with the rest obtained from reference TRBV5-6 and TRBJ2-1, is as follows: DAGVTQSPTHLIKTRGQQVTLRCSPKSGHDTVSWYQQALGQGPQFIFQYYEEEERQRGNFPDRFSGHQFPNYSSELNVNALLLGDSALYLCASTLSGGAYNEQFFGPGTRLTVL.

The chain links TRBV28 to TRBJ1-1, with no clear D. CDR1 is MDHEN and CDR2 is SYDVKM in the germline V gene. Trimming shortened V by 6 bases and J by 11 bases, and 16 bases separated the two germline ends. The CDR3 loop spans 12 amino acids. The CDR3, as DNA: TGTGCCAGCAGAGAGTCGGGGTGGCGGGCTTTCTTT. It codes for CASRESGWRAFF.

V and J are TRBV11-3 and TRBJ2-2; 8 bases agree with TRBD1. The CDR3 has 18 amino acids. V lost 2 bases and J lost 4; bases outside the gene matches: 12. In germline, CDR1 is SGHNT, CDR2 YENEEA. Written as DNA, the CDR3 is TGTGCCAGCAGCTTACAGGACAGGGTATCCCCCAGCACCGGGGAGCTGTTTTTT. Protein product: CASSLQDRVSPSTGELFF.

CDR3 loop: CASSLGSATNEKLFF. CDR3 coding DNA: TGCGCCAGCAGCTTGGGGTCAGCAACTAATGAAAAACTGTTTTTT. The rearrangement joins TRBV5-1 to TRBJ1-4; unclear D gene. The ends were cut back, 0 bases at V and 0 bases at J, with 6 bases in the middle. This CDR3 spans 15 amino acids. CDR1 is SGHRS and CDR2 is YFSETQ in the germline V gene.

The chain combines TRBV6-6 with TRBJ1-3, with D tentatively TRBD1 (5 bases). The CDR3 sequence is 15 residues long. V gave up 5 bases and J gave up 0 bases, with 11 bases separating them. Per germline, CDR1 MNHNY and CDR2 SVGAGI (reference sequence). CDR3 sequence: CASSGGGFSGNTIYF. CDR3 coding DNA: TGTGCCAGCAGTGGGGGGGGGTTCTCTGGAAACACCATATATTTT.

The chain carries TRBV3-1 (or the pseudogene TRBV3-2) and TRBJ2-7; D ambiguous. The V end lost 5 bases, the J end lost 7 bases, and 9 bases lay between the germline ends. The length of the CDR3 is 11 residues. CDR1 and CDR2 (germline): LGHDT, YNNKEL (reference sequence). The CDR3 sequence: CASSSTWEQYF. The DNA of the CDR3 is TGTGCCAGCAGCAGCACTTGGGAGCAGTACTTC.

V and J are TRBV5-6 and TRBJ2-2; 7 bases match TRBD2. Germline-derived CDR1 and CDR2 are SGHDT and YYEEEE. The CDR3 length is 14 residues. V lost 4 bases and J lost 6; bases outside the gene matches: 6. CDR3 sequence reads: CASSPGLVPGELFF. The CDR3 DNA sequence: TGTGCCAGCAGCCCCGGACTAGTTCCCGGGGAGCTGTTTTTT.

This chain links TRBV5-6 with TRBJ2-3, with 9 bases fitting TRBD1. Germline lookup yields CDR1 SGHDT and CDR2 YYEEEE. This CDR3 region has 16 residues. Unmatched junction bases numbered 5, after V lost 2 bases and J lost 1 base. The DNA of the CDR3 is TGTGCCAGCAGCTTTGGGACAGGGATAGGCACAGATACGCAGTATTTT. Residues: CASSFGTGIGTDTQYF.

The gene calls are TRBV19 and TRBJ1-6, with no clear D. With 4 bases removed from V and 9 bases from J, the gap between germline ends came to 10 bases. The CDR3 totals 13 residues. Germline CDR1 and CDR2: LNHDA and SQIVND (reference sequence). The CDR3 region has the DNA TGTGCCAGTAGTACCGACAAAAGTTCACCCCTCCACTTT. This sequence encodes CASSTDKSSPLHF.

The chain is built from TRBV2 and TRBJ1-5, with 7 bases aligning to TRBD1. Germline trimming cut 4 bases from V and 0 bases from J; bases unmatched to any gene: 3. This CDR3 region has 15 residues. Germline V gene data show CDR1 as SNHLY and CDR2 as FYNNEI. The CDR3 DNA follows: TGTGCCAGCAGTGCCCGGGACAGTAGCAATCAGCCCCAGCATTTT. Its translation: CASSARDSSNQPQHF.